Following are 3 T cell receptor beta chains from one sample sequenced in a study of OX40 agonist ivuxolimab in advanced cancers. This table comes from immunoSEQ multiplex PCR, and its TCRdb copy is limited to in-frame clones, with some not included. Counted here are 65,000 to 75,000 clones, about 84% occurring once; the ten biggest clones make up roughly 6%. The sequencing here drew on CD4+ or CD8+ T cells sorted from blood, taken in a trial of the OX40 agonist ivuxolimab. The receptors shown here come from an adult with an advanced solid tumor such as melanoma, head and neck, liver or kidney cancer.

As concerns this clone: Additional DNA sequences in this sample encode the identical CDR3. The chain recombines TRBV18 with TRBJ2-7; D not resolved. Trimming pared 0 bases from V and 3 bases from J, leaving 6 bases between. Per the germline V gene, CDR1 is KGHSH and CDR2 is LQKENI. This CDR3 region has 13 residues. CDR3 DNA sequence: TGTGCCAGCTCACCACCGGGCAGCTACGAGCAGTACTTC. It is translated as CASSPPGSYEQYF.

The CDR3 nucleotides read TGTGCCAGCAGCCAAGGTCTCCAGGATACGCAGTATTTT. Its translation is CASSQGLQDTQYF. V usage is TRBV14 and J usage is TRBJ2-3; D is unresolved. Germline CDR1 and CDR2: SGHDN and FVKESK. The length of the CDR3 is 13 residues. Trimming removed 1 base from V and 6 bases from J, with 8 bases in between.

The chain carries TRBV10-3 and TRBJ1-1, with a tentative D call TRBD1 (5 bases). This CDR3 contains 12 residues. With 10 bases removed from V and 1 base from J, the gap between germline ends came to 10 bases. Germline assignment: CDR1 ENHRY and CDR2 SYGVKD. The CDR3 sequence is CATRGANTEAFF. CDR3 coding DNA: TGTGCCACCCGAGGGGCGAACACTGAAGCTTTCTTT.